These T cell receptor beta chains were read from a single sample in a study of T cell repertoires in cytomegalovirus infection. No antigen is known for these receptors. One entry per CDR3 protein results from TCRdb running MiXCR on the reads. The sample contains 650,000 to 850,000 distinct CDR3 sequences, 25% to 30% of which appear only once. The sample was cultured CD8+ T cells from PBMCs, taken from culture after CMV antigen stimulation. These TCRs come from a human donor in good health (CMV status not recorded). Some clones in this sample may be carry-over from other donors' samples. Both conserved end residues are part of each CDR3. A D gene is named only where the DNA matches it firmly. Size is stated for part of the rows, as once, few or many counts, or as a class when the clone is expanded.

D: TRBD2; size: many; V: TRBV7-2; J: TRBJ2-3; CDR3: CASSQTSGITDTQYF; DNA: TGTGCCAGCAGCCAAACTAGCGGGATCACAGATACGCAGTATTTT
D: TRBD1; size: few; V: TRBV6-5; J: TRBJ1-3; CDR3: CASSDLILDRVAYGNTIYF; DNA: TGTGCCAGCAGCGACCTCATACTCGACAGGGTTGCGTACGGAAACACCATATATTTT
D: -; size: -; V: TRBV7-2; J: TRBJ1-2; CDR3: CASSLWPGFYGYTF; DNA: TGTGCCAGCAGCTTATGGCCAGGGTTCTATGGCTACACCTTC
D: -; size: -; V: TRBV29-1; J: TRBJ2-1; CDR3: CSVEFQYNEQFF; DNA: TGCAGCGTTGAGTTTCAGTACAATGAGCAGTTCTTC
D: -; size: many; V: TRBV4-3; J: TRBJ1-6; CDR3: CASSQGKGVDSPLHF; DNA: TGCGCCAGCAGCCAAGGAAAGGGGGTCGATTCACCCCTCCACTTT
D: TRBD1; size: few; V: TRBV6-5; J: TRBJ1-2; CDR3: CASSYSPDRADRTYGYTF; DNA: TGTGCCAGCAGTTACAGCCCGGACAGGGCAGATAGAACGTATGGCTACACCTTC
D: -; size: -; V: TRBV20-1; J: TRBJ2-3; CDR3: CSARDPVTADTQYF; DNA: TGCAGTGCTAGAGACCCGGTGACGGCAGATACGCAGTATTTT
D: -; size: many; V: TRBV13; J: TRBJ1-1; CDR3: CASSLEGGDGGGTEAFF; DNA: TGTGCCAGCAGCTTAGAAGGCGGGGATGGAGGGGGTACTGAAGCTTTCTTT
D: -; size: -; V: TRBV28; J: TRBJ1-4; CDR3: CAIPGSTNEKLFF; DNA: TGTGCCATCCCTGGGAGCACTAATGAAAAACTGTTTTTT
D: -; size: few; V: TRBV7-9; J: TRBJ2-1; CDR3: CASSSEHSTVYNEQFF; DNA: TGTGCCAGCAGCTCAGAACATTCGACAGTCTACAATGAGCAGTTCTTC
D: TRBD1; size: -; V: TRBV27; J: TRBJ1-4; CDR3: CASSMGQLREKLFF; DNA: TGTGCCAGCAGTATGGGACAGCTAAGGGAAAAACTGTTTTTT
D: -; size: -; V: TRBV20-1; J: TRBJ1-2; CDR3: CSARDPRDSRYGYTF; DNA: TGCAGTGCTAGAGATCCCCGCGACAGCAGATATGGCTACACCTTC
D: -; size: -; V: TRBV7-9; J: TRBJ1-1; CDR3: CASSLVQTANTEAFF; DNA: TGTGCCAGCAGCTTAGTACAGACCGCTAACACTGAAGCTTTCTTT
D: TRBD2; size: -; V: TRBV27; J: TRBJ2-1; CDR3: CASSFMVAGAPNEQFF; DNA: TGTGCCAGCAGTTTCATGGTAGCGGGGGCCCCTAATGAGCAGTTCTTC
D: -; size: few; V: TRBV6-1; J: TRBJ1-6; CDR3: CASMTGLGYSPLHF; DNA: TGTGCCAGCATGACGGGGCTAGGTTATTCACCCCTCCACTTT
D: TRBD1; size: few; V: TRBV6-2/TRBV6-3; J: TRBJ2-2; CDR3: CASSYSNRGITGELFF; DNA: TGTGCCAGCAGTTACTCGAACAGGGGGATTACCGGGGAGCTGTTTTTT
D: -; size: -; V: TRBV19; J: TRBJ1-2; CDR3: CASKGVNYGYTF; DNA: TGTGCCAGTAAGGGCGTGAACTATGGCTACACCTTC
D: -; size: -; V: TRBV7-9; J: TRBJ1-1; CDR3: CASSLGPLSTTENTEAFF; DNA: TGTGCCAGCAGCTTAGGTCCCCTAAGCACCACTGAGAACACTGAAGCTTTCTTT
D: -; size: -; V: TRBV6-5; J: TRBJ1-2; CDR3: CASLSGSHGYTF; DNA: TGTGCCAGTCTGTCGGGATCGCATGGCTACACCTTC
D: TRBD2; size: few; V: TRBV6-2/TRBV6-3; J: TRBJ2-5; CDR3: CASSSLAGELQETQYF; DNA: TGTGCCAGCAGTTCATTAGCGGGGGAGCTCCAAGAGACCCAGTACTTC
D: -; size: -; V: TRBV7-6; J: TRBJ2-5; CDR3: CASSLGGPRETQYF; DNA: TGTGCCAGCAGCTTAGGGGGCCCGCGAGAGACCCAGTACTTC
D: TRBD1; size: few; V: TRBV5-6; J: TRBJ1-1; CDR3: CASSFAGTGGHTEAFF; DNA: TGTGCCAGCAGCTTCGCCGGGACAGGGGGACACACTGAAGCTTTCTTT
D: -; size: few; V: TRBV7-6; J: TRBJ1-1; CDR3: CASSEIRSPNTEAFF; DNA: TGTGCCAGCAGTGAAATCCGAAGTCCGAACACTGAAGCTTTCTTT
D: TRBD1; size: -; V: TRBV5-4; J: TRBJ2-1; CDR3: CASSGREDRGNLYEQFF; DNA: TGTGCCAGCAGCGGCCGGGAGGACAGGGGAAATTTGTATGAGCAGTTCTTC
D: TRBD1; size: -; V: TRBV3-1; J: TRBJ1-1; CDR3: CASSQDLTDRVFRLMAEAFF; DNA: TGTGCCAGCAGCCAAGACTTAACGGACAGGGTTTTCCGTTTAATGGCTGAAGCTTTCTTT
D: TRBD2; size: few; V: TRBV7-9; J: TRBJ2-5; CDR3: CASSWTRYRETQYF; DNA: TGTGCCAGCAGCTGGACTAGGTATCGAGAGACCCAGTACTTC
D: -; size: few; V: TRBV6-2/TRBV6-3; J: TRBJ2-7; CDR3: CASSYDRNSYEQYF; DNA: TGTGCCAGCAGTTACGACAGGAACTCCTACGAGCAGTACTTC
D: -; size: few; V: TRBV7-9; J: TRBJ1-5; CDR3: CASSPAAGGANQPQHF; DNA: TGTGCCAGCAGCCCCGCCGCGGGGGGGGCGAATCAGCCCCAGCATTTT
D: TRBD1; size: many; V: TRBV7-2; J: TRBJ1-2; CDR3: CASSLGDRGNGYTF; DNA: TGTGCCAGCAGCTTAGGGGACAGGGGAAACGGCTACACCTTC
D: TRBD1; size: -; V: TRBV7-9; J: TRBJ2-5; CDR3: CASSLPTGQGREETQYF; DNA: TGTGCCAGCAGCTTACCCACTGGACAGGGGCGGGAGGAGACCCAGTACTTC
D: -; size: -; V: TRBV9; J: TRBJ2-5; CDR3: CASSVGRRVSQETQYF; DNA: TGTGCCAGCAGCGTAGGAAGGAGGGTTTCACAAGAGACCCAGTACTTC
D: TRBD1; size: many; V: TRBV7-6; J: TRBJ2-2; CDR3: CASSFHRRTGSNTGELFF; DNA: TGTGCCAGCAGCTTCCATAGACGGACAGGTTCAAACACCGGGGAGCTGTTTTTT
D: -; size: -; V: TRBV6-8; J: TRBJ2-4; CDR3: CASKTDKEANIQYF; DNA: TGTGCCAGCAAGACGGACAAGGAGGCGAACATTCAGTACTTC
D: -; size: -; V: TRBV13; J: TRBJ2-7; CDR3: CASSLVSAGDEQYF; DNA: TGTGCCAGCAGCTTAGTAAGCGCGGGTGACGAGCAGTACTTC
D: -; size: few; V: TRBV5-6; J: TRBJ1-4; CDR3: CASSLGPRAGEKLFF; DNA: TGTGCCAGCAGCTTGGGTCCCAGGGCAGGCGAAAAACTGTTTTTT
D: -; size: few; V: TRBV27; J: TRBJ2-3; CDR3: CASSLSDWSTDTQYF; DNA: TGTGCCAGCAGTCTGTCGGACTGGAGCACAGATACGCAGTATTTT
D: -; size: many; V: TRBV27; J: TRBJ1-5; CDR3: CASSLGAENSNQPQHF; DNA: TGTGCCAGCAGTTTGGGAGCGGAAAATAGCAATCAGCCCCAGCATTTT
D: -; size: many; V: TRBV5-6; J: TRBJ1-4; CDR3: CASSEGRPNEKLFF; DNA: TGTGCCAGCAGCGAGGGACGCCCTAATGAAAAACTGTTTTTT
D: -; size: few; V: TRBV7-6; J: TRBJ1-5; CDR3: CASSLGMGADSNQPQHF; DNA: TGTGCCAGCAGCTTAGGTATGGGGGCAGATAGCAATCAGCCCCAGCATTTT
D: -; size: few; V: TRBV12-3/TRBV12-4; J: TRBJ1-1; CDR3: CASRMGDGYSEAFF; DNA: TGTGCCAGCAGGATGGGCGACGGGTACTCTGAAGCTTTCTTT
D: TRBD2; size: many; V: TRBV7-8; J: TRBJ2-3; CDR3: CASSLAGVRYF; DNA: TGTGCCAGCAGCCTAGCGGGGGTGAGGTATTTT
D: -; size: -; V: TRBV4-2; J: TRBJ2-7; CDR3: CASSQGGAGTYEQYF; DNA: TGTGCCAGCAGCCAAGGGGGTGCGGGAACGTACGAGCAGTACTTC
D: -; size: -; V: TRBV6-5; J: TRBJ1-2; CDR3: CASSYSETNPGANYGYTF; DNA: TGTGCCAGCAGTTACTCAGAGACCAACCCGGGAGCTAACTATGGCTACACCTTC
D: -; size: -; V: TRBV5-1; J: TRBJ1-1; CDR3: CASSIYRTNTEAFF; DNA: TGCGCCAGCAGCATTTACAGGACTAACACTGAAGCTTTCTTT
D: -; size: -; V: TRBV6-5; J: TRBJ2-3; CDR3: CASSRRGGKTDTQYF; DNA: TGTGCCAGCAGCCGAAGGGGGGGAAAGACAGATACGCAGTATTTT
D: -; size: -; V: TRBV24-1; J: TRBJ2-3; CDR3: CATSDLSGEEWDTQYF; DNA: TGTGCCACCAGTGATTTGTCCGGGGAAGAGTGGGATACGCAGTATTTT
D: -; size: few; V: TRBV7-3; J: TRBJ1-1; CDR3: CASSWDGNEAFF; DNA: TGTGCCAGCAGCTGGGACGGTAATGAAGCTTTCTTT
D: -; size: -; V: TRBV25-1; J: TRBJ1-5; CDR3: CASSGGTGSNQPQHF; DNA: TGTGCCAGCAGTGGAGGGACTGGGAGCAATCAGCCCCAGCATTTT
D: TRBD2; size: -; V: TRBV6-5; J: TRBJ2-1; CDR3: CASSYSGGGATNEQFF; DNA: TGTGCCAGCAGTTACTCCGGCGGGGGGGCTACCAATGAGCAGTTCTTC
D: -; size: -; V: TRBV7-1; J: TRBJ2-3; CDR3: CASSPEGGGTQYF; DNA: TGTGCCAGCAGCCCAGAGGGAGGGGGAACGCAGTATTTT
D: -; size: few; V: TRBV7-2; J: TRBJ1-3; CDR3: CASSLLQTLHSGNTIYF; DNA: TGTGCCAGCAGCTTACTACAGACCCTCCACTCTGGAAACACCATATATTTT
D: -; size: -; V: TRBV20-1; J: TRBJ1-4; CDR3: CSARRRTDSEKLFF; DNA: TGCAGTGCTAGAAGACGGACCGACAGTGAAAAACTGTTTTTT
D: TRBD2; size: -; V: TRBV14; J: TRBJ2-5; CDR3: CASSQEGLAGEETQYF; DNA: TGTGCCAGCAGCCAAGAGGGACTAGCGGGGGAAGAGACCCAGTACTTC